These 19 T cell receptor beta chains were all obtained from the same sample, sequenced in a study of blood T cell repertoires in COVID-19. Clones were sequenced by immunoSEQ multiplex PCR, and TCRdb holds only the in-frame ones, with some missing. This sample has about 140,000 clones, with 82% found just once. Sequencing was done on a sample of peripheral blood. These receptors were obtained from a woman at least 80 years old with acute or convalescent COVID-19.

The chain is built from TRBV13 and TRBJ2-1; TRBD1 is a possible D gene (6 bases). Germline CDR1 is PRHDT and CDR2 is FYEKMQ (reference sequence). The CDR3 length is 15 residues. Trimming stripped 3 bases from V and 5 bases from J, with 14 bases between. The CDR3 coding sequence is TGTGCCAGCAGCTTGGGGGCAGGGATCCACAATGAGCAGTTCTTC. Translation: CASSLGAGIHNEQFF.

This clone was detected only a few times. J is TRBJ2-5 and V is TRBV28; weak D call: TRBD2 (6 bases). The V end was cut by 3 bases, the J end by 4 bases, with 15 bases between. Germline CDR1 reads MDHEN; CDR2 reads SYDVKM. The length of the CDR3 is 15 residues. Written as DNA, the CDR3 is TGTGCCAGCAGTTTTGTCGGGGAGGCGGGAGAGACCCAGTACTTC. It encodes CASSFVGEAGETQYF.

This clone was counted a few times. The chain couples TRBV30 to TRBJ1-2; 12 nucleotides align to TRBD1. Germline CDR1 is GTSNPN and CDR2 is SVGIG (reference sequence). V shed 3 bases and J 5 bases; nucleotides not matched to a gene: 4. This CDR3 comprises 14 residues. This CDR3 reads CAWRGDRGPYGYTF. The DNA for the CDR3 is TGTGCCTGGAGGGGGGACAGGGGGCCTTATGGCTACACCTTC.

The rearrangement joins TRBV2 to TRBJ1-1; D remains unclear. CDR3 size: 11 residues. Germline V CDR1 and CDR2: SNHLY, FYNNEI. V lost 6 bases to trimming and J lost 4 bases, with 6 bases between them. The CDR3 DNA sequence: TGTGCCAGCAGGAGCGCCACTGAAGCTTTCTTT. It specifies CASRSATEAFF.

This chain joins TRBV20-1 and TRBJ2-1; 8 nucleotides line up with TRBD2. J lost 8 bases, V lost 6 bases, and 3 bases had no gene match. The CDR3 is made up of 11 amino acids. CDR1 and CDR2 (germline): DFQATT, SNEGSKA (reference sequence). Here the CDR3 reads CSAAGEDEQFF. CDR3 nucleotides: TGCAGTGCAGCGGGGGAAGATGAGCAGTTCTTC.

The rearrangement uses TRBV27 and TRBJ2-3, with 9 bases identical to TRBD2. Germline CDR1 MNHEY, CDR2 SMNVEV (reference sequence). After removal of 4 bases from V and 6 bases from J, the junction contained 20 bases not matched to a gene. CDR3 length equals 19 residues. CDR3 DNA sequence: TGTGCCAGCAGTTCCTTACATCTCTTCTCTGCGGGAGGGCCGGATACGCAGTATTTT. Residues: CASSSLHLFSAGGPDTQYF.

This chain joins TRBV11-2 and TRBJ1-1; 11 bases are a match to TRBD1. The V gene end was trimmed by 6 bases and the J gene end by 1 base; junction bases not matched to a gene: 16. The germline V gene encodes CDR1 SGHAT and CDR2 FQNNGV. The CDR3 sequence is 19 residues long. In nucleotides, the CDR3 is TGTGCCAGCAGACAATACGGACAGGGGGCGTCAATCTGGAACACTGAAGCTTTCTTT. Amino acids: CASRQYGQGASIWNTEAFF.

The chain employs TRBV7-8 and TRBJ2-1; a weak D match, TRBD1 (6 bases). The CDR3 spans 14 residues. Germline V gives CDR1 SGHVS, CDR2 FQNEAQ. V was shortened by 1 base and J by 7 bases, with 11 bases between the two germline ends. CDR3: CASSLETGGNEQFF. The CDR3 DNA reads TGTGCCAGCAGCTTAGAGACAGGTGGTAATGAGCAGTTCTTC.

CDR3 coding DNA: TGTGCCAGCAGCTTAGCGCGGGGGGAGAACACCGGGGAGCTGTTTTTT. It specifies CASSLARGENTGELFF. The chain recombines TRBV7-9 with TRBJ2-2; TRBD2 aligns across 8 bases. J lost 1 base, V lost 0 bases, and 1 base had no gene match. Germline V gene lookup returns CDR1 SEHNR and CDR2 FQNEAQ (reference sequence). The CDR3 length is 16 residues. The variable domain in full, with the rest retrieved from reference TRBV7-9 and TRBJ2-2, is DTGVSQNPRHKITKRGQNVTFRCDPISEHNRLYWYRQTLGQGPEFLTYFQNEAQLEKSRLLSDRFSAERPKGSFSTLEIQRTEQGDSAMYLCASSLARGENTGELFFGEGSRLTVL.

V and J are TRBV16 and TRBJ2-5; D gene ambiguous. Germline V CDR1 and CDR2: KGHSY, FQNENV. Trimming cost V 2 bases and J 4 bases, with 5 bases left between them. CDR3 length: 12 amino acids. Here the CDR3 reads CASSQERETQYF. The DNA of the CDR3 is TGTGCCAGCAGCCAAGAGAGAGAGACCCAGTACTTC.

There are a few counts of this clone. The genes are TRBV9 and TRBJ2-1, with D possibly TRBD2 on 6 matching bases. The V gene lost 3 bases and the J gene lost 1 base, with 11 bases spanning the gap. This CDR3 region has 15 residues. Germline lookup yields CDR1 SGDLS and CDR2 YYNGEE. The DNA of the CDR3 is TGTGCCAGCAGCGCACGGGAGAAGTCCTACAATGAGCAGTTCTTC. It specifies CASSAREKSYNEQFF.

V and J are TRBV19 and TRBJ1-4, with TRBD1 matching over 9 bases. The CDR3 totals 16 residues. Germline lookup yields CDR1 LNHDA and CDR2 SQIVND (reference sequence). V lost 5 bases to trimming and J lost 5 bases; unmatched junction nucleotides: 9. The CDR3 region is CASSPDRGWQNEKLFF. The DNA of the CDR3 is TGTGCCAGTAGTCCGGACAGGGGCTGGCAAAATGAAAAACTGTTTTTT.

The chain links TRBV11-2 to TRBJ2-7; tentatively, D is TRBD1 (5 bases). CDR1 SGHAT and CDR2 FQNNGV come from the germline V gene. Deletions cut 5 bases from V and 7 bases from J, with 15 bases between. The CDR3 length is 13 residues. The CDR3 region is CASSHVPPGEQYF. CDR3 DNA: TGTGCCAGCAGCCATGTGCCTCCAGGGGAGCAGTACTTC.

The gene calls are TRBV3-1 (or the pseudogene TRBV3-2) and TRBJ1-5; D uncertain. V lost 4 bases, J lost 9 bases, and 10 bases lay in between. The CDR3 contains 12 residues. Germline CDR1 and CDR2: LGHDT and YNNKEL (reference sequence). This CDR3 reads CASSLSGRPQHF. Here the CDR3 DNA reads TGTGCCAGCAGCCTTTCGGGGAGGCCCCAGCATTTT.

This chain uses TRBV15 with TRBJ2-2; no firm D call. The CDR3 is 14 amino acids. The V and J ends lost 0 bases and 7 bases respectively, with 9 bases between them. The germline V gene encodes CDR1 LNHNV and CDR2 YYDKDF (reference sequence). The CDR3 DNA sequence: TGTGCCACCAGCAGAGATCTGGTCGGCGGGGAGCTGTTTTTT. Translation gives CATSRDLVGGELFF.

This chain links TRBV7-3 with TRBJ2-3; 9 nucleotides line up with TRBD2. This CDR3 has 15 residues. Trimming at V came to 4 bases and at J to 3 bases, leaving 5 bases not matched to a gene. CDR1 SGHTA and CDR2 FQGTGA come from the germline V gene. In nucleotides, the CDR3 is TGTGCCAGCAGCTCCGGGACTAGCAGTACAGATACGCAGTATTTT. Its protein is CASSSGTSSTDTQYF.

The rearrangement joins TRBV19 to TRBJ1-5; 12 nucleotides align to TRBD1. Per germline, CDR1 LNHDA and CDR2 SQIVND (reference sequence). This CDR3 comprises 19 residues. V lost 5 bases, J lost 2 bases, and 13 bases stayed unmatched. The CDR3 sequence is CASSQLGQGAYSGNQPQHF. The CDR3 coding sequence is TGTGCCAGTAGTCAGCTGGGACAGGGGGCCTATAGCGGCAATCAGCCCCAGCATTTT.

V gene TRBV10-2 combines with J gene TRBJ2-7, with 10 bases identical to TRBD2. This CDR3 is 14 amino acids long. The germline V gene has CDR1 WSHSY and CDR2 SAAADI. J lost 3 bases, V lost 5 bases, and 4 bases had no gene match. The CDR3 nucleotides read TGCGCCAGCAGTCTAGCGGGAGACCTCTACGAGCAGTACTTC. Translated, it gives CASSLAGDLYEQYF.

This clone was detected only once. The J gene is TRBJ2-7, the V gene TRBV5-4; 16 nucleotides align to TRBD2. With 4 bases clipped from V and 4 bases from J, the junction kept 2 bases outside the gene matches. This CDR3 has 15 residues. CDR1 and CDR2 (germline): SGHNT, YYREEE (reference sequence). The CDR3 loop reads CASSQGLAGGYEQYF. The CDR3 bases are TGTGCCAGCAGCCAGGGACTAGCGGGAGGGTACGAGCAGTACTTC.